This T cell receptor beta chain was found in a study of human T cells and chemical hapten exposure. Germline V gene data show CDR1 as LGHNA and CDR2 as YSLEER. The CDR3 length is 9 residues, termini included. Within the sample, this clonotype is medium-sized (0.01 to 0.1%). No conserved phenylalanine or tryptophan is present at the end of the CDR3, so a read error is the likely explanation. The DNA is left out, because the CDR3 cannot be placed on it with certainty; the CDR3 is given as TCRdb lists it. Each CDR3 protein is one row after TCRdb ran MiXCR on the RACE reads. The table has about 50,000 distinct CDR3 sequences, 4.3% seen once. The time point: healthy volunteer bleed at 2 weeks. RNA extraction used unfractionated whole blood as the source of total RNA.

This clonotype originated in a female donor in good health. Some clones in this sample may be carry-over from other donors' samples. J is TRBJ2-7 and V is TRBV4-3; TRBD1, the table's D call, lacks a check against the DNA. What was sequenced was whole blood. CDR3 residues: CASSQGKQA.